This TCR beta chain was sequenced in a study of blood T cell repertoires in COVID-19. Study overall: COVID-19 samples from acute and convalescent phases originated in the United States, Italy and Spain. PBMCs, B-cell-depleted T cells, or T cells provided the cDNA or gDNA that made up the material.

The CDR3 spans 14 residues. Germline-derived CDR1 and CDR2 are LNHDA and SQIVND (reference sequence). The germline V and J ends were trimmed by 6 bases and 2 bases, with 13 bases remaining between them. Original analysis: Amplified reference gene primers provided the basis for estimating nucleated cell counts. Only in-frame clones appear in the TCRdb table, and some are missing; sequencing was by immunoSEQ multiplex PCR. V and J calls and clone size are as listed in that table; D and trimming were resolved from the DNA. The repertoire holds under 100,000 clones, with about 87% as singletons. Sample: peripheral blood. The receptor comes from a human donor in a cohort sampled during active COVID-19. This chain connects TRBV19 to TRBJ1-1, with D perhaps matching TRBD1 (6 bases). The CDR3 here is CASRTTGKNTEAFF. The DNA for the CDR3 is TGTGCCAGTAGGACAACAGGGAAAAACACTGAAGCTTTCTTT. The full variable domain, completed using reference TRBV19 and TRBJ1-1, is DGGITQSPKYLFRKEGQNVTLSCEQNLNHDAMYWYRQDPGQGLRLIYYSQIVNDFQKGDIAEGYSVSREKKESFPLTVTSAQKNPTAFYLCASRTTGKNTEAFFGQGTRLTVV.